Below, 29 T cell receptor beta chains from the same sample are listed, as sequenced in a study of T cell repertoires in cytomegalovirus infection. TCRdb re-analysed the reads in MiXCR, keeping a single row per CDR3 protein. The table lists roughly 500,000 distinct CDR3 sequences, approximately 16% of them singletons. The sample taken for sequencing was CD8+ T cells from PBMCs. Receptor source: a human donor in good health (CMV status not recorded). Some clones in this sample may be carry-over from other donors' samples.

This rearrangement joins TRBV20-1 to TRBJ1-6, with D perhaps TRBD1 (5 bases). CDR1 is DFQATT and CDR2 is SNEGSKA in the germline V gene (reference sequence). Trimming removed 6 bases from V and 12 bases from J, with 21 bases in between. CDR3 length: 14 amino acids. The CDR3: CSALGDRRSRPLHF. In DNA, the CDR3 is TGCAGTGCCCTGGGGGATCGTCGCTCCAGACCCCTCCACTTT.

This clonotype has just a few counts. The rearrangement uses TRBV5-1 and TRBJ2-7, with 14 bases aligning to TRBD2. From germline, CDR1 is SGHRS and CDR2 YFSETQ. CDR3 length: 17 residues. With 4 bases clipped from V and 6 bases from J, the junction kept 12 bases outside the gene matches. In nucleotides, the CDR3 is TGCGCCAGCAGCCCGGGACTAGCGGGAGAAATCCCCTTCGAGCAGTACTTC. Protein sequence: CASSPGLAGEIPFEQYF.

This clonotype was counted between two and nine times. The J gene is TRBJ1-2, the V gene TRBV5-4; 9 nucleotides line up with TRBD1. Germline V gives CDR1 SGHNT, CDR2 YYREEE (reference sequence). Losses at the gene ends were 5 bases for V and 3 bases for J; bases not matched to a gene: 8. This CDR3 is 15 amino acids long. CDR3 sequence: CASRPWTGEDYGYTF. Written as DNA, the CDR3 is TGTGCCAGCAGACCCTGGACAGGGGAGGACTATGGCTACACCTTC.

This CDR3 reads CASSPPTGGASYEQYF. The CDR3 coding sequence is TGTGCCAGCAGCCCCCCCACAGGGGGCGCCTCCTACGAGCAGTACTTC. This rearrangement joins TRBV14 to TRBJ2-7; 9 nucleotides align to TRBD1. CDR1 and CDR2 from the germline V gene are SGHDN and FVKESK. Germline trimming cut 4 bases from V and 0 bases from J; bases unmatched to any gene: 7. This CDR3 spans 16 amino acids.

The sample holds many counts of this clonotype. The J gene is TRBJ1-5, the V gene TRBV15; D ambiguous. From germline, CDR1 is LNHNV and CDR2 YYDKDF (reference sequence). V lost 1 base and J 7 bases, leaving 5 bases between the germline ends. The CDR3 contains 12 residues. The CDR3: CATSRGGQPQHF. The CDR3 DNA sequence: TGTGCCACCAGCAGAGGAGGCCAGCCCCAGCATTTT.

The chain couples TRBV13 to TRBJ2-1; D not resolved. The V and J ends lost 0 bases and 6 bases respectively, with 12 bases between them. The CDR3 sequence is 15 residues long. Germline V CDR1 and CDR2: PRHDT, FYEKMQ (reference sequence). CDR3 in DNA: TGTGCCAGCAGCTTAGGCCAGGCCCCGGGCAATGAGCAGTTCTTC. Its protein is CASSLGQAPGNEQFF.

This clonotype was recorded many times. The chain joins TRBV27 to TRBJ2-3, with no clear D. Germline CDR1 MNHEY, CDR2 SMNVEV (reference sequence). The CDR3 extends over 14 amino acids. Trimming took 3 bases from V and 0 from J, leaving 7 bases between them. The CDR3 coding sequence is TGTGCCAGCAGTTTGACAACCAGCACAGATACGCAGTATTTT. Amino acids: CASSLTTSTDTQYF.

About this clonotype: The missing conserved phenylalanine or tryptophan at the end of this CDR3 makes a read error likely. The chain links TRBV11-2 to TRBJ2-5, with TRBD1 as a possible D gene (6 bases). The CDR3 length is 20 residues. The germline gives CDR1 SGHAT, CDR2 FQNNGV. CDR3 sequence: CASSLTAWTEVPLGQEIQYY. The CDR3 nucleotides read TGTGCCAGCAGCTTAACCGCTTGGACAGAGGTTCCCCTGGGCCAAGAGATCCAGTACTAC.

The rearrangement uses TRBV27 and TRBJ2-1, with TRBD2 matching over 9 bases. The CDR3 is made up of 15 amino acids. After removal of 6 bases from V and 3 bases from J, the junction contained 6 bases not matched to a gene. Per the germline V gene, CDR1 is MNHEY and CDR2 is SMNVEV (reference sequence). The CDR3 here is CASRPTSGHYNEQFF. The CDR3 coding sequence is TGTGCCAGCAGGCCAACTAGCGGGCACTACAATGAGCAGTTCTTC.

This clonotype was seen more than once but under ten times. CDR3 DNA sequence: TGTGCCAGCAGCTTGGTGACCTCCGGACCTGAAGCTTTCTTT. This gives the protein CASSLVTSGPEAFF. The rearrangement joins TRBV5-6 to TRBJ1-1, with D unclear. The V end lost 0 bases, the J end lost 6 bases, and 12 bases lay between the germline ends. There are 14 residues in the CDR3. Germline CDR1 and CDR2: SGHDT and YYEEEE. The complete variable domain, with remaining parts taken from reference TRBV5-6 and TRBJ1-1, reads DAGVTQSPTHLIKTRGQQVTLRCSPKSGHDTVSWYQQALGQGPQFIFQYYEEEERQRGNFPDRFSGHQFPNYSSELNVNALLLGDSALYLCASSLVTSGPEAFFGQGTRLTVV.

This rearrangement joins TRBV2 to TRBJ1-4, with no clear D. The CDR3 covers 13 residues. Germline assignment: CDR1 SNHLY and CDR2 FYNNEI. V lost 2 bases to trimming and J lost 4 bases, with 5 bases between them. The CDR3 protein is CASSETNNEKLFF. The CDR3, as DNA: TGTGCCAGCAGTGAAACAAATAATGAAAAACTGTTTTTT.

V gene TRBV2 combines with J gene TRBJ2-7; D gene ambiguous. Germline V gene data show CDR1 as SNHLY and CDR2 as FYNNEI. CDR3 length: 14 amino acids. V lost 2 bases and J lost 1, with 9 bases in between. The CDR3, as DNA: TGTGCCAGCAGTGAAATTTGGGTTTCCTACGAGCAGTACTTC. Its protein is CASSEIWVSYEQYF.

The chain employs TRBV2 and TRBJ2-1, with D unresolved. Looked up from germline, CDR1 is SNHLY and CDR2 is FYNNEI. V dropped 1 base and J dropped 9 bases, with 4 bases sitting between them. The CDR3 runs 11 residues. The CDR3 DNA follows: TGTGCCAGCAGTGAAGGGCTTGAGCAGTTCTTC. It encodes CASSEGLEQFF.

The CDR3, as DNA: TGCGCCAGCAGCGGCGGGACAGGGATACGCTACGAGCAGTACTTC. This translates into CASSGGTGIRYEQYF. This chain uses TRBV5-1 with TRBJ2-7, with 9 bases fitting TRBD1. The V and J ends lost 4 bases and 3 bases, in that order; junction bases with no gene match: 8. The CDR3 contains 15 residues. Germline V gene sequence: CDR1 SGHRS, CDR2 YFSETQ.

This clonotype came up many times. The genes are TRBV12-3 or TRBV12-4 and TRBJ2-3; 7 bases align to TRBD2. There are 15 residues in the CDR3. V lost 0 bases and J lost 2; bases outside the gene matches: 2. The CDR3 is CASSLAGGITDTQYF. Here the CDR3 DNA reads TGTGCCAGCAGTTTAGCGGGGGGGATCACAGATACGCAGTATTTT.

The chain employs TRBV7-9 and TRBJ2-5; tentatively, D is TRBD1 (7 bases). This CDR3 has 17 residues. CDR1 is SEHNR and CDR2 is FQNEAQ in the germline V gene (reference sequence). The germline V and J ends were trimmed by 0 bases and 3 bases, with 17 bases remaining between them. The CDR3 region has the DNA TGTGCCAGCAGCTTAGCGCGGGCAGGGGGGTCGGAAGAGACCCAGTACTTC. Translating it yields CASSLARAGGSEETQYF.

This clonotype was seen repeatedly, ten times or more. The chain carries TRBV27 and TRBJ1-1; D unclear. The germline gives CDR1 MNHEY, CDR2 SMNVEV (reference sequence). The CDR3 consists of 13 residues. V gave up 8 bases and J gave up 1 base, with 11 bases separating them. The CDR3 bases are TGTGCCAGCCGGTTAAGTCGGAACACTGAAGCTTTCTTT. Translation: CASRLSRNTEAFF.

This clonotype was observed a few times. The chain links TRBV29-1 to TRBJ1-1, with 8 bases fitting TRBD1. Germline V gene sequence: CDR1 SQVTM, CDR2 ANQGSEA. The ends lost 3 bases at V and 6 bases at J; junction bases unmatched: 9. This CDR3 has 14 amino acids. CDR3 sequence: CSVEEGTGGPEAFF. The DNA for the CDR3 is TGCAGCGTTGAGGAGGGGACAGGCGGCCCTGAAGCTTTCTTT.

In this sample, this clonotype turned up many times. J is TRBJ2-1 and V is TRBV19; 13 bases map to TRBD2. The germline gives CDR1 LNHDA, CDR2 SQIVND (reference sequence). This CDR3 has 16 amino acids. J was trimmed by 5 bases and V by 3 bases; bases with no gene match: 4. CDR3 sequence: CASSILTSGRDNEQFF. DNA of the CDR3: TGTGCCAGTAGTATCTTAACTAGCGGGAGGGACAATGAGCAGTTCTTC.

The CDR3 sequence is CASKPVGVGNNEQFF. Written as DNA, the CDR3 is TGTGCCAGTAAACCGGTGGGGGTGGGTAACAATGAGCAGTTCTTC. This chain joins TRBV19 and TRBJ2-1, with D possibly called TRBD1 or TRBD2 (5 bases each). V gave up 7 bases and J gave up 5 bases, with 18 bases separating them. This CDR3 has 15 amino acids. In germline, CDR1 is LNHDA, CDR2 SQIVND (reference sequence).

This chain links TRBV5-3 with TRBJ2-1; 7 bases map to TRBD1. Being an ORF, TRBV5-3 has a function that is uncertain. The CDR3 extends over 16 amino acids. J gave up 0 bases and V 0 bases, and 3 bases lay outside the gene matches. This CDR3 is CARSLVRDSSYNEQFF. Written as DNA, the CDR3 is TGTGCCAGAAGCTTGGTCCGGGACAGCTCCTACAATGAGCAGTTCTTC.

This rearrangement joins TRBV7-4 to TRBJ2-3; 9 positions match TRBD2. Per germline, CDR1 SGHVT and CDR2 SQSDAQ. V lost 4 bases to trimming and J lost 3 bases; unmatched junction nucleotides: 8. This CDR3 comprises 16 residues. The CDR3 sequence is CASSSPGGRETDTQYF. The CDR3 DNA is TGTGCCAGCAGCTCCCCTGGCGGGAGGGAGACAGATACGCAGTATTTT.

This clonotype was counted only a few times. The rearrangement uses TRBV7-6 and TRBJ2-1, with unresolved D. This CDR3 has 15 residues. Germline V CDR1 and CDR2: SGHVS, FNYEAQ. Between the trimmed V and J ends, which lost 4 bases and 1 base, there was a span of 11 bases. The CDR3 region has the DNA TGTGCCAGCAGCTCGCCCCACCGATCCTACAATGAGCAGTTCTTC. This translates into CASSSPHRSYNEQFF.

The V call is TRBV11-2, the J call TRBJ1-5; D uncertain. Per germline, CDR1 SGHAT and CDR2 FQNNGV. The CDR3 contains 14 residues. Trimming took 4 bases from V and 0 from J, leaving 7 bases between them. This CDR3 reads CASSCTVSNQPQHF. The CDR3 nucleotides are TGTGCCAGCAGCTGCACGGTTAGCAATCAGCCCCAGCATTTT.

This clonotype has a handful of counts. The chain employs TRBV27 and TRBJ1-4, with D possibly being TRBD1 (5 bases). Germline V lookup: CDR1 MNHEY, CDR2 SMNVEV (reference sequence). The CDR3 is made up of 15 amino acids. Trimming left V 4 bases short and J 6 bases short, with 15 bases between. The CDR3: CASSSTQGLHEKLFF. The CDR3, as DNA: TGTGCCAGCAGTTCCACCCAGGGTTTGCATGAAAAACTGTTTTTT. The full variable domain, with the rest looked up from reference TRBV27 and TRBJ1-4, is EAQVTQNPRYLITVTGKKLTVTCSQNMNHEYMSWYRQDPGLGLRQIYYSMNVEVTDKGDVPEGYKVSRKEKRNFPLILESPSPNQTSLYFCASSSTQGLHEKLFFGSGTQLSVL.

CDR3 sequence reads: CASGSVAGVETQYF. The CDR3 DNA reads TGTGCCAGCGGGTCGGTCGCGGGAGTAGAGACCCAGTACTTC. V is TRBV28 and J is TRBJ2-5; the match to TRBD2 covers 7 bases. The CDR3 spans 14 residues. V dropped 8 bases and J dropped 4; count of bases not matched to a gene: 10. Germline V lookup: CDR1 MDHEN, CDR2 SYDVKM.

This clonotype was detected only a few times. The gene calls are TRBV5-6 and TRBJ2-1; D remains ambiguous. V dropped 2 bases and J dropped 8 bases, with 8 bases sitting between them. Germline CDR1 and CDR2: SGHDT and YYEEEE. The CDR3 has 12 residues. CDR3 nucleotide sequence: TGTGCCAGCAGCTTCCCCGGTCATGAGCAGTTCTTC. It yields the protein CASSFPGHEQFF.

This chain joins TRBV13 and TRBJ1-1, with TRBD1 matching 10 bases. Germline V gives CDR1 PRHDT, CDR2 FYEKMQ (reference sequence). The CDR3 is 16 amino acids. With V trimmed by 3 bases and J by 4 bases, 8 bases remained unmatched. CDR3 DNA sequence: TGTGCCAGCAGCTTGGAGTGGGACAGGGGAAGCACTGAAGCTTTCTTT. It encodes CASSLEWDRGSTEAFF.

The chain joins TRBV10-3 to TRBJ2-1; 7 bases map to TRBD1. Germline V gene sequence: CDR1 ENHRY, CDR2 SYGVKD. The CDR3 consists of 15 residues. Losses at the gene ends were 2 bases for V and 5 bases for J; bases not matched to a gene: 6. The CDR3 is CAISETDRVNNEQFF. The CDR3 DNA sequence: TGTGCCATCAGTGAGACAGACAGGGTAAACAATGAGCAGTTCTTC.